A selection of T cell receptor beta chains follows, all from one sample in a study of technical replicates of blood from a few donors. TCRdb keeps only in-frame clones here, not all; method: immunoSEQ multiplex PCR. Of 60,000 to 80,000 clones detected, roughly 93% appear once; the ten largest clones hold approximately 0.4%. Sequencing input: T cells isolated from PBMCs. These TCRs come from a human donor in good health. Each CDR3 is given with its conserved first and last residue. The D gene is left open where the match is weak. The size field is filled for only some rows; it gives once, few, many or a size class.

j_gene: TRBJ2-7
d_gene: TRBD1
v_gene: TRBV19
abundance: -
CDR3aa: CASSPQGASYEQYF
CDR3nt: TGTGCCAGTAGTCCACAGGGGGCCTCCTACGAGCAGTACTTC

j_gene: TRBJ2-1
d_gene: -
v_gene: TRBV27
abundance: -
CDR3aa: CASSFSGYNEQFF
CDR3nt: TGTGCCAGCAGTTTTTCCGGGTACAATGAGCAGTTCTTC

j_gene: TRBJ2-5
d_gene: -
v_gene: TRBV11-2
abundance: -
CDR3aa: CASSFSWGRETQYF
CDR3nt: TGTGCCAGCAGCTTCAGTTGGGGGCGGGAGACCCAGTACTTC

j_gene: TRBJ2-1
d_gene: TRBD2
v_gene: TRBV4-1
abundance: -
CDR3aa: CASSQGSGLADYNEQFF
CDR3nt: TGCGCCAGCAGCCAAGGCTCGGGACTAGCGGATTACAATGAGCAGTTCTTC

j_gene: TRBJ1-5
d_gene: -
v_gene: TRBV18
abundance: -
CDR3aa: CASSPPGGVPGNQPQHF
CDR3nt: TGTGCCAGCTCACCACCGGGAGGGGTCCCCGGCAATCAGCCCCAGCATTTT

j_gene: TRBJ1-5
d_gene: TRBD1
v_gene: TRBV6-1
abundance: -
CDR3aa: CASSEGLGTGGNQPQHF
CDR3nt: TGTGCCAGCAGTGAAGGGCTGGGTACAGGGGGCAATCAGCCCCAGCATTTT

j_gene: TRBJ2-2
d_gene: TRBD1
v_gene: TRBV14
abundance: -
CDR3aa: CASSQKPGQTLTGELFF
CDR3nt: TGTGCCAGCAGCCAAAAGCCGGGACAGACGCTAACCGGGGAGCTGTTTTTT

j_gene: TRBJ2-3
d_gene: -
v_gene: TRBV29-1
abundance: -
CDR3aa: CSVAQGEETYFTDTQYF
CDR3nt: TGCAGCGTTGCCCAAGGGGAAGAGACTTACTTCACAGATACGCAGTATTTT

j_gene: TRBJ2-3
d_gene: -
v_gene: TRBV5-4
abundance: -
CDR3aa: CASSLGGGGSDTQYF
CDR3nt: TGTGCCAGCAGCTTGGGCGGGGGCGGGTCAGATACGCAGTATTTT

j_gene: TRBJ2-3
d_gene: TRBD2
v_gene: TRBV6-1
abundance: -
CDR3aa: CASSGGLAGADTQYF
CDR3nt: TGTGCCAGCAGTGGGGGACTAGCGGGAGCAGATACGCAGTATTTT

j_gene: TRBJ2-1
d_gene: -
v_gene: TRBV28
abundance: -
CDR3aa: CASSGLVNEQFF
CDR3nt: TGTGCCAGCAGTGGCCTAGTGAATGAGCAGTTCTTC

j_gene: TRBJ1-1
d_gene: -
v_gene: TRBV4-2
abundance: -
CDR3aa: CASSQGVAKTEAFF
CDR3nt: TGTGCCAGCAGCCAGGGAGTAGCAAAGACTGAAGCTTTCTTT

j_gene: TRBJ2-2
d_gene: -
v_gene: TRBV5-4
abundance: -
CDR3aa: CAQHYPTGELFF
CDR3nt: TGTGCCCAACATTACCCCACCGGGGAGCTGTTTTTT

j_gene: TRBJ2-5
d_gene: -
v_gene: TRBV4-3
abundance: -
CDR3aa: CASSQDLRPLETQYF
CDR3nt: TGCGCCAGCAGCCAAGATTTGCGCCCCTTAGAGACCCAGTACTTC

j_gene: TRBJ2-3
d_gene: TRBD2
v_gene: TRBV11-2
abundance: -
CDR3aa: CASSFTLAGGPQDTQYF
CDR3nt: TGTGCCAGCAGCTTCACGTTAGCGGGAGGGCCTCAAGATACGCAGTATTTT

j_gene: TRBJ1-2
d_gene: TRBD1
v_gene: TRBV6-5
abundance: -
CDR3aa: CASSYSPQGQVYGYTF
CDR3nt: TGTGCCAGCAGTTACTCGCCACAGGGGCAGGTCTATGGCTACACCTTC

j_gene: TRBJ2-7
d_gene: -
v_gene: TRBV15
abundance: -
CDR3aa: CATSRGTPTYEQYF
CDR3nt: TGTGCCACCAGCAGAGGGACACCTACCTACGAGCAGTACTTC

j_gene: TRBJ2-7
d_gene: -
v_gene: TRBV28
abundance: -
CDR3aa: CASSWGFGSNEQYF
CDR3nt: TGTGCCAGCAGCTGGGGGTTCGGGAGTAACGAGCAGTACTTC

j_gene: TRBJ2-7
d_gene: -
v_gene: TRBV2
abundance: -
CDR3aa: CASSGAPYTYEQYF
CDR3nt: TGTGCCAGCAGTGGGGCACCCTACACCTACGAGCAGTACTTC

j_gene: TRBJ2-5
d_gene: TRBD1
v_gene: TRBV25-1
abundance: -
CDR3aa: CASSGWTGSETQYF
CDR3nt: TGTGCCAGCAGTGGCTGGACAGGGTCAGAGACCCAGTACTTC

j_gene: TRBJ2-3
d_gene: TRBD2
v_gene: TRBV4-3
abundance: -
CDR3aa: CASSLRLAGVADTQYF
CDR3nt: TGCGCCAGCAGCCTTCGACTAGCGGGAGTAGCAGATACGCAGTATTTT

j_gene: TRBJ1-1
d_gene: -
v_gene: TRBV5-4
abundance: -
CDR3aa: CASSSSNRVGTEAFF
CDR3nt: TGTGCCAGCAGCTCATCAAACAGGGTGGGCACTGAAGCTTTCTTT

j_gene: TRBJ2-2
d_gene: TRBD1
v_gene: TRBV30
abundance: once
CDR3aa: CAWSDGVDRGDTGELFF
CDR3nt: TGTGCCTGGTCTGATGGCGTGGACAGGGGGGATACCGGGGAGCTGTTTTTT

j_gene: TRBJ2-2
d_gene: TRBD2
v_gene: TRBV4-1
abundance: -
CDR3aa: CASGGETGELFF
CDR3nt: TGCGCCAGCGGGGGGGAAACCGGGGAGCTGTTTTTT

j_gene: TRBJ2-1
d_gene: TRBD2
v_gene: TRBV5-6
abundance: -
CDR3aa: CASSLVSGRYNEQFF
CDR3nt: TGTGCCAGCAGCTTGGTTAGCGGGAGATACAATGAGCAGTTCTTC

j_gene: TRBJ2-1
d_gene: -
v_gene: TRBV11-2
abundance: once
CDR3aa: CASSLAPHEQFF
CDR3nt: TGTGCCAGCAGCTTGGCCCCCCATGAGCAGTTCTTC